This T cell receptor beta chain emerged from a study of T cell repertoires in cytomegalovirus infection. TCRdb independently ran MiXCR on the reads; one entry per CDR3 protein. The sample lists some 180,000 distinct CDR3 sequences; approximately 19% were seen once. Trimming shortened V by 3 bases and J by 2 bases, and 13 bases separated the two germline ends. CDR1 and CDR2 from the germline V gene are DFQATT and SNEGSKA (reference sequence). The CDR3 is 14 amino acids. This clonotype originated in a human donor in good health (CMV status not recorded). Some clones in this sample may be carry-over from other donors' samples. The genes are TRBV20-1 and TRBJ1-1; D is undetermined. The sequencing input was PBMCs. CDR3 DNA: TGCAGTGCTAGGATTGGGCACCCAAACACTGAAGCTTTCTTT. Amino acid sequence: CSARIGHPNTEAFF.